Here is one T cell receptor beta chain with its context. What antigen it recognizes has not been identified. Base qualities are not recorded, but no much larger clone differs from it by a single base. Libraries were built with the immunoSEQ multiplex PCR assay. For TCR sequencing, RNA was extracted from every sample and reverse transcribed into cDNA to serve as template. First-strand cDNA was synthesized using SuperScript III with a 2:1 mix of oligo-dT and random hexamers. A synthetic immune receptor repertoire was used to gauge amplification bias, and whatever bias remained was removed computationally. For the original study's pipeline: Raw reads were preprocessed for error removal, and CDR3 was defined according to IMGT conventions as running from the conserved cysteine to phenylalanine. Clonality was computed by normalizing Shannon entropy by log2 of the number of productive unique TCRs and subtracting the result from 1. Scalp TCRbeta sequences were cross-referenced with sorted blood CD4 and CD8 repertoires so that the CD4 or CD8 identity of scalp clones could be inferred. TCRdb obtained this table from immuneACCESS and retained in-frame rearrangements with V and J assigned. These tables miss some clones; where compared with another copy, unresolved V genes account for less than half of the shortfall, and the remainder is unexplained. The V and J calls and clone size were taken over from that table, and D and trimming were inferred from the DNA. This sample comprises approximately 150,000 clones, about three fifths of them detected only once. The biggest ten clones account for approximately 4.3% of the sample.

PBMCs were isolated by density centrifugation and stained for CD3, CD4 and CD8, and CD4+ and CD8+ T cells were sorted on a FACSAria. Scalp biopsies and blood samples were provided by unaffected controls. This entry belongs to a study of CD8+ T cells in alopecia areata (dated by TCRdb to the late 2010s). Regarding the study in general: In both human patients and the C3H/HeJ mouse model, the study applied high-throughput TCRbeta sequencing to look at T cell clonal expansion in alopecia areata. On the human side, TCRbeta sequencing was run on scalp tissue and on sorted CD4+ and CD8+ peripheral blood T cells from healthy controls and from alopecia areata patients with either patchy or totalis/universalis disease. Scalp clonality was compared among normal scalp (n=4), patchy alopecia areata scalp (n=8), and alopecia totalis/universalis scalp (n=8). RNA came from the PAXgene miRNA kit for fixed scalp, the miRNeasy kit for PBMCs, and the RNeasy kit for mouse skin. TCRbeta CDR3 regions were amplified by immunoSEQ multiplex PCR using 35 Vbeta forward and 13 Jbeta reverse primers.

The paper's findings and limits, for the study overall: Scalp TCR repertoire analysis is complicated because resident alphabeta T cells in normal human skin are also sequenced, whereas mouse skin is dominated by gammadelta T cells. TCR sequences shared between patients were less clear than in mice, possibly partly because of HLA diversity in the patient population. Compared with normal scalp, lesional scalp had higher clonality and more expanded CD8+ clones, particularly in alopecia totalis/universalis, a pattern that suggests antigenic drive.

The CDR3 covers 20 residues, taking in both the cysteine and the phenylalanine. The only DNA kept is the CDR3, 60 bases in frame from the first base. The germline V end is reduced by 3 bases and the J end by 9 bases; junction bases left unmatched: 26. Sequences SNHLY (CDR1) and FYNNEI (CDR2) are obtained from the germline V gene. The receptor was derived from a human donor in good health. This receptor chain uses TRBV2 and TRBJ2-5, and 9 junction bases match TRBD1. The specimen was CD4+ T cells sorted from blood. The sequenced DNA: TGTGCCAGCAGTGAGGACCCTCTTTGGGGACAGGGTAAATCCCAGTGGGCCCAGTACTTC. Its amino acids are CASSEDPLWGQGKSQWAQYF.